The 13 T cell receptor beta chains in this list originate from one sample, sequenced in a study of T-cell reconstitution after alpha-beta-depleted transplantation in children. Using unique molecular identifiers, the investigators prepared the TCRbeta library. Using its own MiXCR run on the PCR reads, TCRdb lists one record per CDR3 protein. The table lists around 210,000 distinct CDR3 sequences, approximately 6.3% of them singletons. Sequenced here: PBMCs, sampled before TCRalphabeta/CD19-depleted stem cell transplant. Every receptor here comes from a boy aged 2 to 9 with acute lymphoblastic leukemia, due to receive a stem cell transplant.

Many counts were recorded for this clonotype. V is TRBV7-2 and J is TRBJ1-1, with D unclear. Trimming removed 1 base from V and 0 bases from J, with 9 bases in between. This CDR3 is 15 amino acids long. Germline V lookup: CDR1 SGHTA, CDR2 FQGNSA. The CDR3 is CASSLVAGVNTEAFF. The CDR3 nucleotides are TGTGCCAGCAGCTTAGTGGCCGGGGTGAACACTGAAGCTTTCTTT. The whole variable domain, filled in from reference TRBV7-2 and TRBJ1-1, reads GAGVSQSPSNKVTEKGKDVELRCDPISGHTALYWYRQSLGQGLEFLIYFQGNSAPDKSGLPSDRFSAERTGGSVSTLTIQRTQQEDSAVYLCASSLVAGVNTEAFFGQGTRLTVV.

This clonotype was seen only a few times. This clone may be a read error of a much larger clone one base away. The chain combines TRBV4-2 with TRBJ2-5; D is possibly TRBD2 (5 bases). Germline lookup yields CDR1 LGHNA and CDR2 YNFKEQ. The CDR3 runs to 14 residues. DNA for the CDR3: TGTGCCAGCGGCCACGGGATCCACGAAGTGACCCAGTACTTC. It specifies CASGHGIHEVTQYF.

This clonotype was seen a handful of times. The chain carries TRBV20-1 and TRBJ2-3; weak D call: TRBD2 (6 bases). This CDR3 spans 13 amino acids. Germline V gives CDR1 DFQATT, CDR2 SNEGSKA (reference sequence). V was shortened by 2 bases and J by 1 base, with 7 bases between the two germline ends. The CDR3 DNA reads as TGCAGTGCTAGAATAGCGGGCACAGATACGCAGTATTTT. Translation: CSARIAGTDTQYF.

This chain links TRBV20-1 with TRBJ1-2; D gene unclear. CDR3 size: 11 residues. Germline assignment: CDR1 DFQATT and CDR2 SNEGSKA (reference sequence). V lost 2 bases, J lost 4 bases, and 5 bases lay in between. The CDR3 spells CSARTSYGYTF. As DNA, the CDR3 is TGCAGTGCTAGAACTTCCTATGGCTACACCTTC.

This clonotype was found many times. J is TRBJ2-7 and V is TRBV28, with TRBD1 matching 7 bases. The CDR3 has 14 amino acids. The J segment lost 4 bases and the V segment lost 6 bases, leaving 9 bases of the junction unmatched. Germline V gene sequence: CDR1 MDHEN, CDR2 SYDVKM. For the CDR3, the DNA is TGTGCCAGCAGACTACGGGACAGACCTTACGAGCAGTACTTC. Its translation is CASRLRDRPYEQYF.

Only a few counts were recorded for this clonotype. V and J are TRBV6-5 and TRBJ1-2; D is unclear. Germline V gene data show CDR1 as MNHEY and CDR2 as SVGAGI. V lost 0 bases, J lost 4 bases, and 12 bases lay in between. There are 15 residues in the CDR3. The DNA for the CDR3 is TGTGCCAGCAGTTACTCGAGGAACGGCCTCTATGGCTACACCTTC. Translated, it gives CASSYSRNGLYGYTF.

This clonotype has more than one count but fewer than ten. CDR3 coding DNA: TGTGCCAGCAGCCCCAGCGGGAGGGCCTTTAATGAGCAGTTCTTC. As protein: CASSPSGRAFNEQFF. The V call is TRBV7-9, the J call TRBJ2-1, with 10 nucleotides matching TRBD2. The CDR3 consists of 15 residues. Per the germline V gene, CDR1 is SEHNR and CDR2 is FQNEAQ (reference sequence). The V gene end was trimmed by 5 bases and the J gene end by 7 bases; junction bases not matched to a gene: 8. Based on the CDR3 plus reference TRBV7-9 and TRBJ2-1, the full variable domain is DTGVSQNPRHKITKRGQNVTFRCDPISEHNRLYWYRQTLGQGPEFLTYFQNEAQLEKSRLLSDRFSAERPKGSFSTLEIQRTEQGDSAMYLCASSPSGRAFNEQFFGPGTRLTVL.

This clonotype was observed at least ten times. CDR3 sequence (DNA): TGTGCCAGCAGGGCCGGGACAGGGGGTTACAAAAGCACCGGGGAGCTGTTTTTT. This codes for CASRAGTGGYKSTGELFF. The chain combines TRBV7-3 with TRBJ2-2; 11 bases agree with TRBD1. This CDR3 has 18 amino acids. J gave up 4 bases and V 6 bases, and 13 bases lay outside the gene matches. Germline CDR1 SGHTA, CDR2 FQGTGA.

This clonotype has at least ten counts. The chain uses TRBV29-1 and TRBJ1-2, with D tentatively TRBD1 (6 bases). The germline V gene has CDR1 SQVTM and CDR2 ANQGSEA. The CDR3 is 13 amino acids. The V and J ends lost 5 bases and 1 base respectively, with 11 bases between them. The CDR3 nucleotides are TGCAGCGTTTGGACAGCCCATAACTATGGCTACACCTTC. It codes for CSVWTAHNYGYTF.

This clonotype showed up just a few times. This rearrangement joins TRBV9 to TRBJ2-7; D tentatively fits TRBD1 or TRBD2 (6 bases each). Per the germline V gene, CDR1 is SGDLS and CDR2 is YYNGEE. The CDR3 totals 14 residues. V was pared by 3 bases and J by 5 bases, with 15 bases between. CDR3: CASSAGAAQDEQYF. CDR3 coding DNA: TGTGCCAGCAGCGCGGGGGCCGCACAGGACGAGCAGTACTTC.

This clonotype was recorded many times. The chain combines TRBV6-5 with TRBJ2-7, with TRBD1 identical over 10 bases. In germline, CDR1 is MNHEY, CDR2 SVGAGI. The CDR3 spans 15 residues. V shed 0 bases, J shed 3 bases, and the junction held 2 bases outside the gene matches. The DNA for the CDR3 is TGTGCCAGCAGTTACTCAGGACAGGGGGTCTACGAGCAGTACTTC. As protein: CASSYSGQGVYEQYF.

This clonotype appeared many times. V usage is TRBV3-1 and J usage is TRBJ2-1, with D possibly matching TRBD2 (6 bases). CDR1 is LGHDT, CDR2 YNNKEL, per germline (reference sequence). The V end was cut by 4 bases, the J end by 0 bases, with 10 bases between. The CDR3 length is 15 residues. The CDR3 DNA reads TGTGCCAGCAGCCCGACTAGTACCTCCTACAATGAGCAGTTCTTC. Amino acids: CASSPTSTSYNEQFF.

Ten or more counts support this clonotype. The gene calls are TRBV6-4 and TRBJ2-5, with 14 bases lining up with TRBD2. Per the germline V gene, CDR1 is MRHNA and CDR2 is SNTAGT. The CDR3 extends over 15 amino acids. The J segment lost 4 bases and the V segment lost 3 bases, leaving 1 base of the junction unmatched. This CDR3 is CASSEGTSGGETQYF. In DNA form, the CDR3 reads TGTGCCAGCAGTGAGGGGACTAGCGGGGGAGAGACCCAGTACTTC.